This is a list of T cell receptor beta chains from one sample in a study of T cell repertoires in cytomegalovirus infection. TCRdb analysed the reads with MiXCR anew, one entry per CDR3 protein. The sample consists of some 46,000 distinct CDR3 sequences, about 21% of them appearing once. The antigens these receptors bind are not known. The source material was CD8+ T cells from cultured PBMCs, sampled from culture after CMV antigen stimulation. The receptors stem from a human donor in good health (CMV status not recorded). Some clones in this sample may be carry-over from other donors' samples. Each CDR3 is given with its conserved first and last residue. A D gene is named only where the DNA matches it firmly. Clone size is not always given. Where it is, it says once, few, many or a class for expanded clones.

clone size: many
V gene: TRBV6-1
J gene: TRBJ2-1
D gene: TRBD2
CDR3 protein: CASSELVGSGGARANEQFF
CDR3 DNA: TGTGCCAGCAGTGAACTGGTCGGTAGCGGGGGGGCCAGGGCCAATGAGCAGTTCTTC

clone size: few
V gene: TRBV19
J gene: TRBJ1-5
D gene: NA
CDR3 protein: CASSIVQGRQPQHF
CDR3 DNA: TGTGCCAGTAGTATTGTCCAGGGGCGGCAGCCCCAGCATTTT

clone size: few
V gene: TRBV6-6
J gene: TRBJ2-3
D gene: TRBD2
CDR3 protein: CASSYSASGRATDTQYF
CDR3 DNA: TGTGCCAGCAGTTACTCGGCTAGCGGGAGGGCGACAGATACGCAGTATTTT

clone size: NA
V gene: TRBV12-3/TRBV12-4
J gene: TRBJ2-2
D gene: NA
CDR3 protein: CASSLRGLASNTGELFF
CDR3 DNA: TGTGCCAGCAGTCTACGAGGTCTGGCGAGTAACACCGGGGAGCTGTTTTTT

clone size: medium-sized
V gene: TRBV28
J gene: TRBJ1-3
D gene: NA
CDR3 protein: CASSLSRAGNTIYF
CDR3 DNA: TGTGCCAGCAGTTTATCCAGGGCTGGAAACACCATATATTTT

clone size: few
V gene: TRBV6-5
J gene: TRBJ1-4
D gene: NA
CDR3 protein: CASRTGQPGDEKLFF
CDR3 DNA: TGTGCCAGCAGAACTGGACAGCCCGGGGATGAAAAACTGTTTTTT

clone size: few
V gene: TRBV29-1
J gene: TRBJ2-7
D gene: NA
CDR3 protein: CSVLAADSYEQYF
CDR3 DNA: TGCAGCGTTTTGGCCGCAGACTCCTACGAGCAGTACTTC

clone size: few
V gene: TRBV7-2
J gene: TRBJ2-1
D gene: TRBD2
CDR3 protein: CASSLEGRLAGGYNEQFF
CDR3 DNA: TGTGCCAGCAGCTTAGAGGGGAGACTAGCGGGGGGCTACAATGAGCAGTTCTTC

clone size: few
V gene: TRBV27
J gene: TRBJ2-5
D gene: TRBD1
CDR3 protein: CASSSTGTPKTQYF
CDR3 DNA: TGTGCCAGCAGCTCGACAGGGACCCCCAAGACCCAGTACTTC

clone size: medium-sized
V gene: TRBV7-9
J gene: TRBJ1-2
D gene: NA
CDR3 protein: CASSLERYGYTF
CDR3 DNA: TGTGCCAGCAGCTTAGAACGTTATGGCTACACCTTC

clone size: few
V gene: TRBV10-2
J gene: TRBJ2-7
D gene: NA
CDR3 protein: CASSAAGQIKNYEQYF
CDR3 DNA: TGCGCCAGCAGTGCTGCGGGACAGATAAAAAATTACGAGCAGTACTTC

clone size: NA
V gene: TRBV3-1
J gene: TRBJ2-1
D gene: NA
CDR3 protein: CASSPAGPSSHEQFF
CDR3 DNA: TGTGCCAGCAGCCCCGCCGGACCCTCTTCCCATGAGCAGTTCTTC

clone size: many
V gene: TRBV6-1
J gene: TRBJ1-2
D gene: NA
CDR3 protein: CASSESGEQVFGGYTF
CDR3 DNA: TGTGCCAGCAGTGAAAGTGGGGAGCAGGTTTTTGGTGGCTACACCTTC

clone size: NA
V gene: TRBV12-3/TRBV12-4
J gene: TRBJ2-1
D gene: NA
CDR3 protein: CASSNTNEQFF
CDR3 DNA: TGTGCCAGCAGTAACACCAATGAGCAGTTCTTC

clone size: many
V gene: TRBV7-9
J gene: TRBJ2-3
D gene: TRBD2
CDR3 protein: CASDPISSGKSTDTQYF
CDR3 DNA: TGTGCCAGCGACCCGATATCTAGCGGGAAAAGCACAGATACGCAGTATTTT

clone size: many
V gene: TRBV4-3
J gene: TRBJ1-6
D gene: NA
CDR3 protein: CASSQDLRGKSSPLHF
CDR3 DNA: TGCGCCAGCAGCCAAGATCTTCGGGGGAAAAGTTCACCCCTCCACTTT

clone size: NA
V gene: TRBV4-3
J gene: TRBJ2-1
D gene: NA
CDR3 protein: CASSQDGRAVNNQQFF
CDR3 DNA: TGCGCCAGCAGCCAAGATGGCAGGGCTGTTAACAATCAGCAGTTCTTC

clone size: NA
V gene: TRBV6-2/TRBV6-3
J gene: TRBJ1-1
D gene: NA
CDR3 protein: CASSYPGRSEAFF
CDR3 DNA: TGTGCCAGCAGTTATCCGGGGAGATCTGAAGCTTTCTTT

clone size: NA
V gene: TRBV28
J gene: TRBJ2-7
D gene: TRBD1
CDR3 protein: CASTLSQGNSYEQYF
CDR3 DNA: TGTGCCAGCACATTGTCACAGGGGAATTCCTACGAGCAGTACTTC

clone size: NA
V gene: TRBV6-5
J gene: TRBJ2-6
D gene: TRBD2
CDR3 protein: CASSYVQLAGEPSGANVLTF
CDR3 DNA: TGTGCCAGCAGTTACGTCCAACTAGCGGGAGAACCCTCTGGGGCCAACGTCCTGACTTTC

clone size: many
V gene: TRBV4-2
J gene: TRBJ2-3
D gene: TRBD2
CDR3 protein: CASSHGLEADTQYF
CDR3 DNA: TGTGCCAGCAGCCACGGACTAGAGGCAGATACGCAGTATTTT

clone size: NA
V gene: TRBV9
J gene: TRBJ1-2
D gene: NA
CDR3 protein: CASSVGVGYGYTF
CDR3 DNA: TGTGCCAGCAGCGTCGGGGTGGGCTATGGCTACACCTTC

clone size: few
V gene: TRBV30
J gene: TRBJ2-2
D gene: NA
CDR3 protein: CAWSVSGELFF
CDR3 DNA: TGTGCCTGGAGTGTAAGCGGGGAGCTGTTTTTT

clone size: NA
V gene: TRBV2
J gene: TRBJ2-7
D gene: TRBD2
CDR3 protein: CASRSSGTSGYEQYF
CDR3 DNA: TGTGCCAGCAGGTCCTCAGGGACTAGCGGATACGAGCAGTACTTC

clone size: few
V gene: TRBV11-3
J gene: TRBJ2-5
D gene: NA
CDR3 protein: CASSLGALGVGKETQYF
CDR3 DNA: TGTGCCAGCAGCTTAGGGGCTCTTGGGGTTGGAAAAGAGACCCAGTACTTC

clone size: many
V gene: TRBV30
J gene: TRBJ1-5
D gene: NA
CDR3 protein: CAWSVGVGQDSNQPQHF
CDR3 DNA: TGTGCCTGGAGTGTCGGTGTAGGGCAGGATTCCAATCAGCCCCAGCATTTT

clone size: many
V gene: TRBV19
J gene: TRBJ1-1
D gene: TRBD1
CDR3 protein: CASSIDPLQGMAMNTEAFF
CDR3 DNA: TGTGCCAGTAGTATAGACCCGTTACAGGGGATGGCGATGAACACTGAAGCTTTCTTT

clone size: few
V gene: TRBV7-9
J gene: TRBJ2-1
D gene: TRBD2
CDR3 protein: CASSFGTSDEQFF
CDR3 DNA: TGTGCCAGCAGCTTCGGGACTAGCGATGAGCAGTTCTTC

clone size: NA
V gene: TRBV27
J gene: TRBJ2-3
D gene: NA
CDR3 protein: CAWGLWAPNIQYF
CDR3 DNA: TGTGCCTGGGGGCTGTGGGCCCCAAATATTCAGTATTTT

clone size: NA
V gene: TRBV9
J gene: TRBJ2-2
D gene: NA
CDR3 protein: CASTNEGTGELFF
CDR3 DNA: TGTGCCAGCACCAACGAAGGCACCGGGGAGCTGTTTTTT

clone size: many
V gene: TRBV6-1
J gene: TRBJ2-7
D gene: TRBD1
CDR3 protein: CASSEGTGYSYEQYF
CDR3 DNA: TGTGCCAGCAGTGAAGGGACAGGGTACTCCTACGAGCAGTACTTC

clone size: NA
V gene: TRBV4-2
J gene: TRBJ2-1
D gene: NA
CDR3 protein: CASSQAGGAPEQFF
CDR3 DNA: TGTGCCAGCAGCCAAGCCGGAGGAGCTCCTGAGCAGTTCTTC

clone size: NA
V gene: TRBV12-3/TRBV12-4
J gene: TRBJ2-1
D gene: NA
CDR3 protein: CASTDQGRDEQFF
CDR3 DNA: TGTGCCAGCACGGATCAGGGGCGGGATGAGCAGTTCTTC

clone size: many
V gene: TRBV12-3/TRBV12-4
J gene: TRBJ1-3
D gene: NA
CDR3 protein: CASSFGSGNTIYF
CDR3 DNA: TGTGCCAGCAGTTTCGGCTCTGGAAACACCATATATTTT

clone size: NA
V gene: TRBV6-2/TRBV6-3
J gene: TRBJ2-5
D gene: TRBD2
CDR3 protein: CASSYDGASGVSQETQYF
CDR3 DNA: TGTGCCAGCAGCTACGACGGTGCTAGCGGGGTGAGCCAAGAGACCCAGTACTTC

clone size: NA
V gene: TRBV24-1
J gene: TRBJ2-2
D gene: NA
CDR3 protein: CATSPPLNTGELFF
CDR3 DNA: TGTGCCACCAGTCCCCCGCTGAACACCGGGGAGCTGTTTTTT

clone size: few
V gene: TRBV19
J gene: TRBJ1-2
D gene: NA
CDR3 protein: CASSIQNLGPNYGYTF
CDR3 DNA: TGTGCCAGTAGTATTCAGAACCTGGGTCCGAACTATGGCTACACCTTC

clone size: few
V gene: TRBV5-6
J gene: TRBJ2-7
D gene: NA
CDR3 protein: CASSLGLREYEQYF
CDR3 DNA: TGTGCCAGCAGCCTTGGACTCCGGGAGTACGAGCAGTACTTC

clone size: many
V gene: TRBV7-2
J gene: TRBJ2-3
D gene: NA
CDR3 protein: CASSKALGGPDTQYF
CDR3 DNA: TGTGCCAGCAGCAAAGCGCTAGGGGGGCCAGATACGCAGTATTTT

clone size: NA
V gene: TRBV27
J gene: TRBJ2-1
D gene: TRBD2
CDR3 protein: CASVGQRGSSYNEQFF
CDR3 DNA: TGTGCCAGCGTTGGGCAGCGGGGGAGCTCCTACAATGAGCAGTTCTTC

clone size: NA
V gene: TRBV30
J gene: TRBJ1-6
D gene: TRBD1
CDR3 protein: CAWSLLGQGSYNSPLHF
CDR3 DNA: TGTGCCTGGAGCCTCCTGGGACAGGGGTCTTATAATTCACCCCTCCACTTT

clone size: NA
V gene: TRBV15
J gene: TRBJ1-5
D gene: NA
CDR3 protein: CATSMTGPHQPQHF
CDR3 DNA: TGTGCCACCAGCATGACAGGTCCTCATCAGCCCCAGCATTTT

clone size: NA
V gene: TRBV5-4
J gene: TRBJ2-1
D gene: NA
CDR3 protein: CASLDWGPPSSYNEQFF
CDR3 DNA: TGTGCCAGCTTGGATTGGGGTCCCCCAAGCTCCTACAATGAGCAGTTCTTC

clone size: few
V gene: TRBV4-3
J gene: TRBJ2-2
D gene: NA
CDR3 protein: CASSQGWNKAGELFF
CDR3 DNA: TGCGCCAGCAGCCAAGGGTGGAATAAGGCCGGGGAGCTGTTTTTT

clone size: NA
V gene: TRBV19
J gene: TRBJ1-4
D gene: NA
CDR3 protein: CASSTKAKLFF
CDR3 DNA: TGTGCCAGTAGTACTAAGGCAAAACTGTTTTTT

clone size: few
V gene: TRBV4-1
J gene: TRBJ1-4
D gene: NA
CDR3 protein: CASSQDERRDEKLFF
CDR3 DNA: TGCGCCAGCAGCCAAGATGAGAGGAGGGACGAAAAACTGTTTTTT

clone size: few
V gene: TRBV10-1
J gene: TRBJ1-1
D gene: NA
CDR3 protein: CASSLDTSTEAFF
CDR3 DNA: TGCGCCAGCAGTCTGGACACCTCCACTGAAGCTTTCTTT

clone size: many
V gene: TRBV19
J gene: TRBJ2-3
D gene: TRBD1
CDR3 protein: CASSIGLGTGGGTDTQYF
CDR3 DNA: TGTGCCAGTAGTATTGGACTTGGGACAGGGGGAGGCACAGATACGCAGTATTTT

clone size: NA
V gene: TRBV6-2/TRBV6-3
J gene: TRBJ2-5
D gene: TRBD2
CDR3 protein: CASSGAGEGLAEMFQETQYF
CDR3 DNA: TGTGCCAGCAGCGGGGCAGGTGAAGGACTAGCGGAGATGTTCCAAGAGACCCAGTACTTC

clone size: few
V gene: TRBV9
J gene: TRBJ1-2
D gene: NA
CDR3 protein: CASSVEAYETANYGYTF
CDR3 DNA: TGTGCCAGCAGCGTAGAAGCTTATGAGACAGCGAACTATGGCTACACCTTC

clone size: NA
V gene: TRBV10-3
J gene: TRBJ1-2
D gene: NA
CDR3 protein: CAISVRDPEEYGYTF
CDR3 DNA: TGTGCCATCAGTGTGAGGGATCCGGAGGAGTATGGCTACACCTTC

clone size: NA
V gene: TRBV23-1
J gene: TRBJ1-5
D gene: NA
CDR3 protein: CASSRPELNQPQHF
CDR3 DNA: TGCGCCAGCAGTCGTCCCGAATTAAATCAGCCCCAGCATTTT

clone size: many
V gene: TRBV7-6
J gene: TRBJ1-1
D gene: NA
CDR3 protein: CASSDRSLGTEAFF
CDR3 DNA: TGTGCCAGCAGCGACCGGTCCCTCGGGACTGAAGCTTTCTTT

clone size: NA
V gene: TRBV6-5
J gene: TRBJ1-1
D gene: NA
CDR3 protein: CASSPSLAGTEAFF
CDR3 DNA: TGTGCCAGCAGTCCGAGTCTGGCGGGCACTGAAGCTTTCTTT

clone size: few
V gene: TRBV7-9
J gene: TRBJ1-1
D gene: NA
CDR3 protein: CASSPRDGYMNTEAFF
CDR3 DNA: TGTGCCAGCAGCCCCAGGGACGGTTACATGAACACTGAAGCTTTCTTT

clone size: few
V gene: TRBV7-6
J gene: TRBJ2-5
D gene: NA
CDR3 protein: CASSGPLQETQYF
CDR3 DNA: TGTGCCAGCAGCGGACCCCTCCAAGAGACCCAGTACTTC

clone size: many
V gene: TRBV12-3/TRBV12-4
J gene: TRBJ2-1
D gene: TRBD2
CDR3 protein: CASSFGTSVANEQFF
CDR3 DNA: TGTGCCAGCAGTTTCGGGACTAGCGTGGCCAATGAGCAGTTCTTC